Below, 15 T cell receptor beta chains from the same sample are listed, as sequenced in a study of shared clonotypes between healthy human individuals. The data were produced by immunoSEQ multiplex PCR, yet TCRdb's version contains in-frame clones alone and is incomplete. The sample shows approximately 2.5 million clones, roughly nine tenths of them seen only once. Material: naive CD4+ T cells sorted from blood. Subset: CD45RA+ positively selected. Every receptor here comes from a man between 18 and 29 years old in good health.

V is TRBV7-9 and J is TRBJ2-3; perhaps TRBD1 as D (5 bases). Between the trimmed V and J ends, which lost 4 bases and 5 bases, there was a span of 13 bases. The CDR3 spans 14 residues. Germline assignment: CDR1 SEHNR and CDR2 FQNEAQ (reference sequence). CDR3 nucleotide sequence: TGTGCCAGCAGCTCCACTTCCAGGGTAGATACGCAGTATTTT. Its protein is CASSSTSRVDTQYF.

V gene TRBV19 combines with J gene TRBJ1-6, with TRBD1 matching over 7 bases. The CDR3 covers 18 residues. Germline V gene sequence: CDR1 LNHDA, CDR2 SQIVND (reference sequence). V trimming: 4 bases; J trimming: 7 bases; junction bases outside the gene matches: 16. The chain's CDR3 is CASSNLQRQGLWNSPLHF. The CDR3 coding sequence is TGTGCCAGTAGTAACCTCCAAAGACAGGGACTCTGGAATTCACCCCTCCACTTT.

The chain has TRBV15 and TRBJ1-3, with D unclear. Looked up from germline, CDR1 is LNHNV and CDR2 is YYDKDF (reference sequence). The length of the CDR3 is 15 residues. V gave up 0 bases and J gave up 2 bases, with 8 bases separating them. This chain's CDR3 is CATSRDIGPGNTIYF. The CDR3 DNA reads TGTGCCACCAGCAGAGATATAGGGCCTGGAAACACCATATATTTT.

Comments on this clone: Other DNA sequences in the sample encode the same CDR3. The V gene is TRBV6-1, the J gene TRBJ1-1, with D possibly TRBD1 on 6 matching bases. Deletions cut 5 bases from V and 0 bases from J, with 10 bases between. CDR3 length: 14 amino acids. Germline CDR1 is MNHNS and CDR2 is SASEGT. This CDR3 reads CASSLTGMNTEAFF. In DNA form, the CDR3 reads TGTGCCAGCAGTCTAACAGGGATGAACACTGAAGCTTTCTTT.

This clone was counted once. The chain joins TRBV18 to TRBJ1-1, with D tentatively TRBD1 (5 bases). Germline values: CDR1 KGHSH, CDR2 LQKENI. The V end lost 0 bases, the J end lost 1 base, and 15 bases lay between the germline ends. The CDR3 consists of 17 residues. The chain's CDR3 is CASSPPLIGGRNTEAFF. The DNA of the CDR3 is TGTGCCAGCTCACCACCGCTCATCGGGGGGAGGAACACTGAAGCTTTCTTT.

A single count supports this clone. The V call is TRBV2, the J call TRBJ1-5; tentative D call: TRBD1 (6 bases). V was clipped by 5 bases and J by 2 bases, with 13 bases between them. CDR1 SNHLY and CDR2 FYNNEI come from the germline V gene. This CDR3 is built from 15 residues. CDR3 sequence reads: CASSSRGPGNQPQHF. DNA of the CDR3: TGTGCCAGCAGTAGCAGGGGTCCGGGCAATCAGCCCCAGCATTTT.

The rearrangement links TRBV18 to TRBJ2-7; D possibly matches TRBD1 or TRBD2 (5 bases each). The CDR3 totals 15 residues. Trimming shortened V by 3 bases and J by 3 bases, and 15 bases separated the two germline ends. The germline V gene has CDR1 KGHSH and CDR2 LQKENI. The CDR3 sequence is CASSPAGAANYEQYF. CDR3 DNA sequence: TGTGCCAGCTCACCTGCCGGGGCAGCCAACTACGAGCAGTACTTC.

The V and J genes are TRBV28 and TRBJ2-5; TRBD2 matches at 9 bases. From germline, CDR1 is MDHEN and CDR2 SYDVKM. This CDR3 region has 13 residues. V lost 10 bases and J lost 1; bases outside the gene matches: 4. CDR3 sequence reads: CATLTSGQETQYF. The CDR3 region has the DNA TGTGCCACCCTGACTAGCGGCCAAGAGACCCAGTACTTC. Full variable domain (rest looked up from reference TRBV28 and TRBJ2-5): DVKVTQSSRYLVKRTGEKVFLECVQDMDHENMFWYRQDPGLGLRLIYFSYDVKMKEKGDIPEGYSVSREKKERFSLILESASTNQTSMYLCATLTSGQETQYFGPGTRLLVL.

The chain couples TRBV11-2 to TRBJ2-3; 8 positions agree with TRBD2. The V segment lost 1 base and the J segment 0 bases; nucleotides outside the gene matches: 6. In germline, CDR1 is SGHAT, CDR2 FQNNGV. This CDR3 is 17 amino acids long. CDR3 residues: CASSLVGAGGSTDTQYF. The CDR3 nucleotides read TGTGCCAGCAGCTTAGTGGGTGCGGGGGGAAGCACAGATACGCAGTATTTT.

The chain links TRBV30 to TRBJ2-7; no definite D call. Germline CDR1 and CDR2: GTSNPN and SVGIG (reference sequence). The V and J ends lost 5 bases and 3 bases respectively, with 2 bases between them. The CDR3 length is 9 residues. The CDR3 spells CAWGYEQYF. DNA for the CDR3: TGTGCCTGGGGCTACGAGCAGTACTTC.

J is TRBJ2-7 and V is TRBV5-4; D might be TRBD1 or TRBD2, each matching 5 bases. Trimming took off 4 bases at V and 4 bases at J, with 12 bases between the two ends. Germline lookup yields CDR1 SGHNT and CDR2 YYREEE (reference sequence). There are 13 residues in the CDR3. As DNA, the CDR3 is TGTGCCAGCAGCATTATTGGGGGATACGAGCAGTACTTC. Its protein is CASSIIGGYEQYF.

The rearrangement links TRBV10-1 to TRBJ1-1; D possibly corresponds to TRBD1 (5 bases). The V gene lost 5 bases and the J gene lost 0 bases, with 13 bases spanning the gap. CDR1 is WNHNN, CDR2 SYGVQD, per germline (reference sequence). This CDR3 spans 15 amino acids. The CDR3: CASSPTDTMNTEAFF. Here the CDR3 DNA reads TGCGCCAGCAGTCCGACGGACACCATGAACACTGAAGCTTTCTTT.

This chain uses TRBV6-6 with TRBJ2-7; D is possibly TRBD1 (6 bases). The germline V and J ends were trimmed by 2 bases and 5 bases, with 13 bases remaining between them. CDR3 length equals 14 residues. CDR1 and CDR2 (germline): MNHNY, SVGAGI (reference sequence). The CDR3 loop reads CASSYRQGKDEQYF. The CDR3 coding sequence is TGTGCCAGCAGTTACAGGCAGGGGAAGGACGAGCAGTACTTC.

The V and J genes are TRBV6-5 and TRBJ1-3; weak D call: TRBD1 (5 bases). The germline gives CDR1 MNHEY, CDR2 SVGAGI. V was cut by 7 bases and J by 3 bases, with 13 bases left in between. The CDR3 consists of 14 residues. CDR3 residues: CASMRGVGGNTIYF. The CDR3 DNA reads as TGTGCCAGCATGAGGGGCGTAGGTGGAAACACCATATATTTT.

The V and J genes are TRBV5-4 and TRBJ2-5; a weak D match, TRBD1 (6 bases). Germline CDR1 reads SGHNT; CDR2 reads YYREEE (reference sequence). This CDR3 is 13 amino acids long. V was shortened by 4 bases and J by 5 bases, with 12 bases between the two germline ends. CDR3 amino acids: CASSPRDKETQYF. CDR3 coding DNA: TGTGCCAGCAGCCCCCGGGACAAGGAGACCCAGTACTTC.